These 31 T cell receptor beta chains came from one sample sequenced in a study of monozygotic twins with inflammatory bowel disease. Each CDR3 protein gets one entry in TCRdb, which reprocessed the 5' RACE reads and gives no DNA. The listing records about 160,000 distinct CDR3 sequences. The sequencing input was blood. The receptors stem from a human donor with ulcerative colitis or Crohn's disease, or a healthy co-twin of an affected twin (not recorded which).

CDR3 residues: CASSLALGAYEQYF. This chain uses TRBV7-2 with TRBJ2-7. The CDR3 is 14 amino acids. The germline V gene has CDR1 SGHTA and CDR2 FQGNSA.

This chain's CDR3 is CASSHPSGGYQETQYF. This rearrangement joins TRBV4-2 to TRBJ2-5; TCRdb lists TRBD1, though no DNA is available to test this call. The CDR3 is made up of 16 amino acids. Germline CDR1 LGHNA, CDR2 YNFKEQ.

This sequence joins TRBV20-1 and TRBJ2-7; the D gene TCRdb calls, TRBD2, cannot be checked with no DNA. The CDR3 runs 14 residues. CDR1 and CDR2 (germline): DFQATT, SNEGSKA (reference sequence). The CDR3 here is CSATGGAQQSEQYF.

The rearrangement links TRBV7-8 to TRBJ2-7; lacking DNA, the TRBD2 call made by TCRdb goes unchecked. CDR3 length equals 14 residues. Germline V gene data show CDR1 as SGHVS and CDR2 as FQNEAQ. The CDR3 protein is CASSWTSGTYEQYF.

The V call is TRBV6-1, the J call TRBJ2-7; as DNA is missing, the TRBD1 call by TCRdb cannot be tested. The germline V gene encodes CDR1 MNHNS and CDR2 SASEGT. CDR3 length: 15 amino acids. CDR3 protein: CASSPNRDRGYEQYF.

Here the CDR3 reads CSARVGPLYEQYF. The V call is TRBV20-1, the J call TRBJ2-7; as DNA is missing, the TRBD1 call by TCRdb cannot be tested. The CDR3 sequence is 13 residues long. Germline V lookup: CDR1 DFQATT, CDR2 SNEGSKA (reference sequence).

CDR3 sequence: CASSEYGSRGPDTQYF. The chain is built from TRBV10-2 and TRBJ2-3; TCRdb's D call of TRBD2 is untestable without DNA. The CDR3 has 16 residues. Germline values: CDR1 WSHSY, CDR2 SAAADI.

The V gene is TRBV4-1, the J gene TRBJ1-2; lacking DNA, the TRBD1 call made by TCRdb goes unchecked. Per the germline V gene, CDR1 is MGHRA and CDR2 is YSYEKL. CDR3 length: 15 amino acids. Here the CDR3 reads CASSQDPGLHYGYTF.

The chain couples TRBV20-1 to TRBJ1-3. The CDR3 has 12 residues. Germline values: CDR1 DFQATT, CDR2 SNEGSKA (reference sequence). This chain's CDR3 is CSATDGGNTIYF.

This chain uses TRBV29-1 with TRBJ2-3; TCRdb selects TRBD1, and the lack of DNA leaves this call unchecked. This CDR3 has 22 residues. The germline V gene has CDR1 SQVTM and CDR2 ANQGSEA. CDR3 residues: CSVEDFGNALSGGRGGPDTQYF.

The chain joins TRBV29-1 to TRBJ1-2. This CDR3 region has 13 residues. Germline loops: CDR1 SQVTM, CDR2 ANQGSEA. The CDR3 spells CSVVDGSNYGYTF.

The chain couples TRBV10-3 to TRBJ2-7. Per the germline V gene, CDR1 is ENHRY and CDR2 is SYGVKD. The CDR3 contains 13 residues. CDR3 loop: CAISESNPYEQYF.

This rearrangement joins TRBV4-1 to TRBJ2-7. Germline CDR1 reads MGHRA; CDR2 reads YSYEKL. CDR3 length: 15 amino acids. CDR3 in amino acids: CASSQELRPTYEQYF.

The genes are TRBV5-4 and TRBJ2-3; there is no DNA to check the TCRdb D call of TRBD2. Germline lookup yields CDR1 SGHNT and CDR2 YYREEE (reference sequence). The length of the CDR3 is 17 residues. CDR3 region: CASSPQLAGGGTDTQYF. The variable domain in full, with the rest retrieved from reference TRBV5-4 and TRBJ2-3, is ETGVTQSPTHLIKTRGQQVTLRCSSQSGHNTVSWYQQALGQGPQFIFQYYREEENGRGNFPPRFSGLQFPNYSSELNVNALELDDSALYLCASSPQLAGGGTDTQYFGPGTRLTVL.

V gene TRBV4-1 combines with J gene TRBJ2-1; TCRdb names TRBD1, which stays unverified in the absence of DNA. The CDR3 has 13 amino acids. Per germline, CDR1 MGHRA and CDR2 YSYEKL. The CDR3 is CASSLRPRNEQFF.

The V gene is TRBV7-9, the J gene TRBJ2-5; TCRdb proposes TRBD1, but this gene call is untestable without DNA. The CDR3 totals 15 residues. Germline V CDR1 and CDR2: SEHNR, FQNEAQ (reference sequence). The CDR3 sequence: CASSLGTGGAETQYF.

V gene TRBV11-1 combines with J gene TRBJ2-4. CDR1 SGHAT and CDR2 FQDESV come from the germline V gene (reference sequence). The CDR3 extends over 12 amino acids. The CDR3 is CASSSTINIQYF.

The chain is built from TRBV4-3 and TRBJ1-2. The CDR3 consists of 15 residues. Germline V gives CDR1 LGHNA, CDR2 YSLEER. CDR3 protein: CASSQAGLGSYGYTF.

The chain combines TRBV7-9 with TRBJ2-1; with no DNA, the TCRdb D assignment of TRBD2 cannot be verified. The CDR3 is 15 residues long. Looked up from germline, CDR1 is SEHNR and CDR2 is FQNEAQ (reference sequence). CDR3 sequence: CASSTLAGDFNEQFF.

The V call is TRBV28, the J call TRBJ2-5; with no DNA, the TCRdb D assignment of TRBD2 cannot be verified. CDR1 and CDR2 from the germline V gene are MDHEN and SYDVKM. The CDR3 runs 14 residues. CDR3 amino acids: CASRVAGGQETQYF.

The chain has TRBV7-2 and TRBJ2-2; TCRdb indicates TRBD1, and absent DNA this call remains unverified. Germline CDR1 is SGHTA and CDR2 is FQGNSA. The CDR3 length is 14 residues. CDR3 sequence: CASSPVQGPGELFF.

The V call is TRBV7-2, the J call TRBJ1-2; the TRBD1 assignment by TCRdb is unverifiable without DNA. This CDR3 has 13 amino acids. The germline gives CDR1 SGHTA, CDR2 FQGNSA. CDR3 residues: CASSLRQEYGYTF.

The rearrangement joins TRBV3-1 to TRBJ2-1; TCRdb's D gene call, TRBD2, goes unchecked for lack of DNA. The V gene's germline CDR1 is LGHDT and CDR2 YNNKEL (reference sequence). The CDR3 consists of 16 residues. CDR3: CASRRTSESSYNEQFF.

The chain employs TRBV20-1 and TRBJ2-1; TCRdb picks TRBD1, but there is no DNA to check that call. Germline V gives CDR1 DFQATT, CDR2 SNEGSKA (reference sequence). The CDR3 contains 14 residues. CDR3 residues: CSASLGGDYNEQFF.

The J gene is TRBJ1-1, the V gene TRBV7-3; the TRBD1 assignment by TCRdb is unverifiable without DNA. The CDR3 covers 15 residues. Per germline, CDR1 SGHTA and CDR2 FQGTGA. CDR3 sequence: CASSLTPGMDTEAFF.

V usage is TRBV6-1 and J usage is TRBJ2-3; there is no DNA to check the TCRdb D call of TRBD2. This CDR3 is built from 14 residues. Germline values: CDR1 MNHNS, CDR2 SASEGT. CDR3 residues: CASSEWVGGGGWYF.

The chain couples TRBV6-1 to TRBJ2-7. Germline-derived CDR1 and CDR2 are MNHNS and SASEGT. This CDR3 is built from 11 residues. The CDR3 spells CASSEFYEQYF.

V gene TRBV20-1 combines with J gene TRBJ1-5; TCRdb lists TRBD1, though no DNA is available to test this call. The V gene's germline CDR1 is DFQATT and CDR2 SNEGSKA (reference sequence). This CDR3 is 16 amino acids long. The CDR3 loop is CSATRPGDRVSQPQHF.

The genes are TRBV12-3 or TRBV12-4 and TRBJ2-4; checking the TCRdb D call of TRBD1 is not possible without DNA. The length of the CDR3 is 13 residues. The CDR3 protein is CASSFNRGQRGYF.

J is TRBJ2-3 and V is TRBV7-9; checking the TCRdb D call of TRBD2 is not possible without DNA. The CDR3 has 14 residues. CDR1 and CDR2 from the germline V gene are SEHNR and FQNEAQ (reference sequence). Here the CDR3 reads CASRGSGASDTQHF.

The chain has TRBV5-1 and TRBJ2-5; as DNA is missing, the TRBD2 call by TCRdb cannot be tested. In germline, CDR1 is SGHRS, CDR2 YFSETQ. CDR3 size: 15 residues. The chain's CDR3 is CASSLGLADEETQYF.